The 3 T cell receptor beta chains listed next were all sequenced from one sample in a study of T cell responses to AZD1222 COVID-19 vaccine. Generated by immunoSEQ multiplex PCR, the TCRdb table keeps only in-frame clones and is missing some. The data contain 120,000 or so clones, about 92% of them seen just once; the ten biggest clones take up 4.4%. The material was peripheral blood, obtained on day 0 of MenACWY control vaccination. The receptor set was obtained from an adult in good health.

This chain uses TRBV25-1 with TRBJ2-1, with 10 bases identical to TRBD1. With V trimmed by 8 bases and J by 6 bases, 7 bases remained unmatched. The germline CDR1 and CDR2 sequences are MGHDK and SYGVNS. This CDR3 has 14 amino acids. The DNA for the CDR3 is TGTGCCAGCCGCGCGGGACAGGGGTTCAATGAGCAGTTCTTC. This codes for CASRAGQGFNEQFF.

This chain connects TRBV7-8 to TRBJ1-6; D remains ambiguous. This CDR3 contains 13 residues. Germline V gene data show CDR1 as SGHVS and CDR2 as FQNEAQ. V was trimmed by 2 bases and J by 7 bases, leaving 6 bases between them. CDR3 in DNA: TGTGCCAGCAGCTTACAGTGGAATTCACCCCTCCACTTT. As protein: CASSLQWNSPLHF.

V gene TRBV24-1 combines with J gene TRBJ1-5; D gene ambiguous. This CDR3 has 14 residues. V lost 0 bases and J 5 bases, leaving 7 bases between the germline ends. The germline V gene encodes CDR1 KGHDR and CDR2 SFDVKD. The CDR3 nucleotides are TGTGCCACCAGTGATTTGTTCTCAGATCAGCCCCAGCATTTT. Its protein product is CATSDLFSDQPQHF.